The 32 T cell receptor beta chains below were found in one sample sequenced in a study of blood T cell repertoires in COVID-19 (dated by TCRdb to about 2020). The protocol used for the library was the immunoSEQ multiplex PCR assay. Here the immuneACCESS table is served through TCRdb, limited to in-frame sequences with V and J called. Missing clones are a known gap in these copies; in checked studies unresolved V genes cover under half, and the rest lacks a known reason. Recorded for this sample are a few hundred thousand clones; roughly nine tenths of them occurred a single time. The ten largest clones take up around 2.2% of the sample. Sequencing was performed on peripheral blood. These receptors were taken from a woman aged 45-59 years who had recovered from COVID-19.

This clone was found once. The chain is built from TRBV6-1 and TRBJ1-1; D call uncertain. Trimming pared 3 bases from V and 0 bases from J, leaving 5 bases between. Germline values: CDR1 MNHNS, CDR2 SASEGT. The CDR3 covers 13 residues. DNA for the CDR3: TGTGCCAGCAGTGAGAGAGTGAACACTGAAGCTTTCTTT. Translated: CASSERVNTEAFF.

The rearrangement uses TRBV5-6 and TRBJ1-3, with no clear D. The CDR3 consists of 15 residues. V was trimmed by 2 bases and J by 0 bases, leaving 9 bases between them. Per the germline V gene, CDR1 is SGHDT and CDR2 is YYEEEE. Written as DNA, the CDR3 is TGTGCCAGCAGCTTAGGACTGTCCTCTGGAAACACCATATATTTT. Translation: CASSLGLSSGNTIYF.

This chain joins TRBV4-1 and TRBJ2-5; 7 positions match TRBD2. In germline, CDR1 is MGHRA, CDR2 YSYEKL. CDR3 size: 15 residues. V lost 0 bases and J lost 2; bases outside the gene matches: 3. CDR3 region: CASSQEGTIQETQYF. The CDR3 nucleotides are TGCGCCAGCAGCCAAGAAGGGACTATACAAGAGACCCAGTACTTC.

The rearrangement joins TRBV13 to TRBJ1-1; D is undetermined. CDR3 size: 13 residues. V was pared by 1 base and J by 6 bases, with 9 bases between. In germline, CDR1 is PRHDT, CDR2 FYEKMQ (reference sequence). DNA of the CDR3: TGTGCCAGCAGCTTAGCGAGGAGGCCTGAAGCTTTCTTT. Residues: CASSLARRPEAFF. The whole variable domain, filled in from reference TRBV13 and TRBJ1-1, reads AAGVIQSPRHLIKEKRETATLKCYPIPRHDTVYWYQQGPGQDPQFLISFYEKMQSDKGSIPDRFSAQQFSDYHSELNMSSLELGDSALYFCASSLARRPEAFFGQGTRLTVV.

This rearrangement joins TRBV27 to TRBJ2-7, with 10 bases matching TRBD1. J was trimmed by 4 bases and V by 5 bases; bases with no gene match: 11. Germline V CDR1 and CDR2: MNHEY, SMNVEV (reference sequence). The CDR3 runs to 16 residues. In nucleotides, the CDR3 is TGTGCCAGCAGTCCCCCAATAGGGACAGGGGCGTACGAGCAGTACTTC. Encoded protein: CASSPPIGTGAYEQYF.

As regards this clone: The junction departs from germline at one end; a sequencing error may be responsible. The rearrangement links TRBV20-1 to TRBJ1-1; D is ambiguous. The CDR3 runs to 11 residues. The germline V gene has CDR1 DFQATT and CDR2 SNEGSKA (reference sequence). The CDR3 DNA is TGCAGTGCTAGAGATGAGGCAGCCCTAATTTTT. Its protein product is CSARDEAALIF.

The J gene is TRBJ1-5, the V gene TRBV7-8; a weak D match, TRBD1 (6 bases). V was clipped by 1 base and J by 4 bases, with 11 bases between them. Germline V gene sequence: CDR1 SGHVS, CDR2 FQNEAQ. The CDR3 extends over 15 amino acids. This chain's CDR3 is CASSLVDSMNQPQHF. CDR3 DNA: TGTGCCAGCAGCTTAGTGGACAGTATGAATCAGCCCCAGCATTTT.

This clone appeared a few times. The chain is built from TRBV6-5 and TRBJ1-2; D unresolved. V lost 2 bases and J lost 4, with 11 bases in between. Germline loops: CDR1 MNHEY, CDR2 SVGAGI. The CDR3 runs to 14 residues. CDR3 sequence: CASSYLDSRYGYTF. In DNA, the CDR3 is TGTGCCAGCAGTTACCTCGACTCCCGCTATGGCTACACCTTC.

J is TRBJ2-1 and V is TRBV30; 10 positions agree with TRBD2. From germline, CDR1 is GTSNPN and CDR2 SVGIG (reference sequence). The CDR3 sequence is 18 residues long. V lost 1 base and J lost 3; bases outside the gene matches: 12. CDR3 residues: CAWSGTDRLAGGYNEQFF. The CDR3, as DNA: TGTGCCTGGAGTGGGACCGATCGATTAGCGGGAGGCTACAATGAGCAGTTCTTC.

The V and J genes are TRBV24-1 and TRBJ1-6, with D possibly being TRBD1 (5 bases). Germline CDR1 KGHDR, CDR2 SFDVKD. The CDR3 covers 19 residues. Trimming took off 3 bases at V and 7 bases at J, with 24 bases between the two ends. The CDR3 loop reads CATSDHYDRPISHNSPLHF. As DNA, the CDR3 is TGTGCCACCAGTGATCATTACGACAGACCCATATCTCACAATTCACCCCTCCACTTT.

This chain joins TRBV6-5 and TRBJ1-1, with D unclear. This CDR3 contains 13 residues. Germline values: CDR1 MNHEY, CDR2 SVGAGI. Trimming cost V 5 bases and J 8 bases, with 15 bases left between them. Here the CDR3 DNA reads TGTGCCAGCAGTCTTCCGGGAGGTCGGGAAGCTTTCTTT. Translated, it gives CASSLPGGREAFF.

The chain combines TRBV21-1 with TRBJ2-7; the table's D call of TRBD2 was not tested on the DNA. TRBV21-1 is termed a pseudogene. This CDR3 contains 21 residues. DNA for the CDR3: TGTGCCAGCAGCAAAAGGTTAAGGGGGGGGTCCGCTTTCGGGACTATCTACGAGCAGTACTTC. This translates into CASSKRLRGGSAFGTIYEQYF.

The V gene is TRBV2, the J gene TRBJ1-5, with 7 nucleotides matching TRBD1. The germline V gene encodes CDR1 SNHLY and CDR2 FYNNEI. The CDR3 is 15 amino acids. The junction had 11 bases not matched to a gene; V was cut back by 6 bases and J by 6 bases. CDR3 nucleotide sequence: TGTGCCAGCAGGCCCCTCGGGACAGCCTCTCAGCCCCAGCATTTT. Translating gives CASRPLGTASQPQHF.

The rearrangement joins TRBV6-6 to TRBJ1-2, with D maybe TRBD1 (6 bases). CDR1 and CDR2 from the germline V gene are MNHNY and SVGAGI (reference sequence). Trimming left V 4 bases short and J 5 bases short, with 17 bases between. The CDR3 extends over 15 amino acids. CDR3 protein: CASSSTGPVRYGYTF. CDR3 DNA: TGTGCCAGCAGTTCCACAGGGCCCGTGCGTTATGGCTACACCTTC.

In this sample, this clone turned up once. The chain has TRBV25-1 and TRBJ1-2; 9 nucleotides agree with TRBD1. V gave up 0 bases and J gave up 6 bases; unmatched junction bases: 5. Germline V lookup: CDR1 MGHDK, CDR2 SYGVNS. There are 15 residues in the CDR3. The CDR3 is CASSEYRTGEDGYTF. The CDR3 nucleotides are TGTGCCAGCAGTGAATATAGGACAGGGGAGGATGGCTACACCTTC.

The J gene is TRBJ1-5, the V gene TRBV2; D is unresolved. Trimming removed 2 bases from V and 4 bases from J, with 6 bases in between. The V gene's germline CDR1 is SNHLY and CDR2 FYNNEI. This CDR3 contains 13 residues. This CDR3 reads CASSERGNQPQHF. For the CDR3, the DNA is TGTGCCAGCAGTGAACGGGGAAATCAGCCCCAGCATTTT.

The V call is TRBV5-1, the J call TRBJ2-7; D perhaps matches TRBD2 (6 bases). The CDR3 extends over 15 amino acids. From germline, CDR1 is SGHRS and CDR2 YFSETQ. Trimming took off 4 bases at V and 0 bases at J, with 14 bases between the two ends. The CDR3 DNA reads as TGCGCCAGCAGCATCCCTAGCGACTACTCCTACGAGCAGTACTTC. The encoded protein is CASSIPSDYSYEQYF.

This rearrangement joins TRBV28 to TRBJ2-1; TRBD2 might be the D (5 bases). Trimming left V 2 bases short and J 3 bases short, with 23 bases between. The CDR3 is 19 amino acids. Germline-derived CDR1 and CDR2 are MDHEN and SYDVKM. CDR3 region: CASSLLPSSPYEDYNEQFF. In DNA, the CDR3 is TGTGCCAGCAGTTTACTCCCTAGCTCCCCCTATGAGGACTACAATGAGCAGTTCTTC.

The chain couples TRBV25-1 to TRBJ1-2; TRBD1 matches 10 bases. Germline CDR1 reads MGHDK; CDR2 reads SYGVNS. CDR3 length: 14 amino acids. With 6 bases clipped from V and 3 bases from J, the junction kept 4 bases outside the gene matches. In DNA, the CDR3 is TGTGCCAGCAGGGGGACAGGGGACCACTATGGCTACACCTTC. It encodes CASRGTGDHYGYTF.

This clone turned up a few times. The V gene is TRBV5-5, the J gene TRBJ1-6; perhaps TRBD1 as D (6 bases). Between the trimmed V and J ends, which lost 4 bases and 9 bases, there was a span of 17 bases. Germline V gene lookup returns CDR1 SGHKS and CDR2 YYEKEE (reference sequence). This CDR3 contains 15 residues. The CDR3 region is CASSLRNRDSSPLHF. Here the CDR3 DNA reads TGTGCCAGCAGCCTTAGAAACAGGGATAGTTCACCCCTCCACTTT.

The J gene is TRBJ1-4, the V gene TRBV28; 9 nucleotides align to TRBD1. The germline gives CDR1 MDHEN, CDR2 SYDVKM. V lost 10 bases to trimming and J lost 8 bases; unmatched junction nucleotides: 14. The CDR3 is 15 amino acids. CDR3 coding DNA: TGTGCCACCCTCCGGGGACAGGGAATTAGAGAAAAACTGTTTTTT. It yields the protein CATLRGQGIREKLFF.

This clone was recorded once. This sequence joins TRBV20-1 and TRBJ2-3, with unresolved D. The V end was cut by 3 bases, the J end by 2 bases, with 15 bases between. Germline V gives CDR1 DFQATT, CDR2 SNEGSKA (reference sequence). The CDR3 covers 15 residues. The CDR3 nucleotides read TGCAGTGCTAGTAACCCAGGCTCTTCCACAGATACGCAGTATTTT. It encodes CSASNPGSSTDTQYF.

The chain is built from TRBV7-2 and TRBJ1-3; D is unclear. The CDR3 runs 15 residues. Germline CDR1 SGHTA, CDR2 FQGNSA. The ends were cut back, 6 bases at V and 0 bases at J, with 12 bases in the middle. The CDR3 region has the DNA TGTGCCAGCAGGAGGGCCTCATCCTCTGGAAACACCATATATTTT. Translation: CASRRASSSGNTIYF.

V usage is TRBV6-5 and J usage is TRBJ1-5; D might be TRBD1 (5 bases). Deletions cut 6 bases from V and 5 bases from J, with 11 bases between. In germline, CDR1 is MNHEY, CDR2 SVGAGI. This CDR3 is 13 amino acids long. DNA for the CDR3: TGTGCCAGCAGCGTGGGAGGGGATCAGCCCCAGCATTTT. It is translated as CASSVGGDQPQHF.

The chain joins TRBV4-2 to TRBJ1-1; D gene unclear. The germline gives CDR1 LGHNA, CDR2 YNFKEQ. Between the trimmed V and J ends, which lost 10 bases and 0 bases, there was a span of 15 bases. This CDR3 region has 14 residues. The CDR3 protein is CATGRDPMNTEAFF. CDR3 coding DNA: TGTGCCACTGGGCGTGACCCCATGAACACTGAAGCTTTCTTT.

This chain connects TRBV24-1 to TRBJ1-1, with 7 bases aligning to TRBD1. V lost 4 bases and J lost 4; bases outside the gene matches: 8. In germline, CDR1 is KGHDR, CDR2 SFDVKD. The CDR3 extends over 15 amino acids. CDR3 residues: CATSELKTGSTEAFF. CDR3 nucleotides: TGTGCCACCAGTGAATTGAAGACAGGGTCCACTGAAGCTTTCTTT.

The V gene is TRBV3-1 (or the pseudogene TRBV3-2), the J gene TRBJ1-1; D gene unclear. The CDR3 contains 14 residues. V was trimmed by 3 bases and J by 3 bases, leaving 11 bases between them. Germline CDR1 reads LGHDT; CDR2 reads YNNKEL (reference sequence). CDR3 in DNA: TGTGCCAGCAGCCAGGCGTCCCGGGACACTGAAGCTTTCTTT. Protein sequence: CASSQASRDTEAFF.

The J gene is TRBJ1-6, the V gene TRBV3-1 (or the pseudogene TRBV3-2); 9 nucleotides match TRBD1. This CDR3 region has 18 residues. Per germline, CDR1 LGHDT and CDR2 YNNKEL (reference sequence). After removal of 1 base from V and 2 bases from J, the junction contained 6 bases not matched to a gene. The CDR3 sequence is CASSQGNRGQAYNSPLHF. The CDR3 bases are TGTGCCAGCAGCCAAGGGAACAGGGGGCAGGCCTATAATTCACCCCTCCACTTT.

This sequence joins TRBV7-8 and TRBJ2-7, with 7 bases that match TRBD2. The ends lost 2 bases at V and 0 bases at J; junction bases unmatched: 4. The CDR3 has 15 residues. The V gene's germline CDR1 is SGHVS and CDR2 FQNEAQ. The CDR3 DNA reads as TGTGCCAGCAGCTTAACGGGGGGTTACTCCTACGAGCAGTACTTC. Amino acid sequence: CASSLTGGYSYEQYF.

V usage is TRBV5-1 and J usage is TRBJ1-1; D call uncertain. The V gene lost 0 bases and the J gene lost 5 bases, with 8 bases spanning the gap. This CDR3 has 13 residues. Germline loops: CDR1 SGHRS, CDR2 YFSETQ. This CDR3 is CASSLEVRTEAFF. CDR3 sequence (DNA): TGCGCCAGCAGCTTGGAGGTGAGGACTGAAGCTTTCTTT.

The J gene is TRBJ2-2, the V gene TRBV7-2; TRBD1 matches at 9 bases. Trimming cost V 7 bases and J 5 bases; bases outside gene matches: 5. The CDR3 length is 14 residues. CDR1 and CDR2 from the germline V gene are SGHTA and FQGNSA. CDR3 DNA sequence: TGTGCCAGCAACGCGGGACAGGGAACCGGGGAGCTGTTTTTT. Its protein is CASNAGQGTGELFF.

J is TRBJ2-3 and V is TRBV5-8; D is possibly TRBD2 (6 bases). From germline, CDR1 is SGHTS and CDR2 YDEGEE. With 0 bases removed from V and 1 base from J, the gap between germline ends came to 12 bases. This CDR3 has 16 residues. For the CDR3, the DNA is TGTGCCAGCAGCTTGGAGCGGGCAGCCCGCACAGATACGCAGTATTTT. This gives the protein CASSLERAARTDTQYF.